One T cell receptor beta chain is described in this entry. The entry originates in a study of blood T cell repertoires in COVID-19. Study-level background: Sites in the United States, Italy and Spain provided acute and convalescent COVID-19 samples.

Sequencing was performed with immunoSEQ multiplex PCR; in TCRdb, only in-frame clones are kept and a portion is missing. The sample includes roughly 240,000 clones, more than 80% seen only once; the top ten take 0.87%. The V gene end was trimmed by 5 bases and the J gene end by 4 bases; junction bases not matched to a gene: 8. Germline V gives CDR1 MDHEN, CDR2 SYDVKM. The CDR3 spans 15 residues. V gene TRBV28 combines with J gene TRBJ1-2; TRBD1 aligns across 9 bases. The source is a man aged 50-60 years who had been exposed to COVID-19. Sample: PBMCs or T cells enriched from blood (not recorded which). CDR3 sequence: CASSPYRGLGYGYTF. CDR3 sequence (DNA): TGTGCCAGCAGTCCCTACAGGGGGCTCGGCTATGGCTACACCTTC.